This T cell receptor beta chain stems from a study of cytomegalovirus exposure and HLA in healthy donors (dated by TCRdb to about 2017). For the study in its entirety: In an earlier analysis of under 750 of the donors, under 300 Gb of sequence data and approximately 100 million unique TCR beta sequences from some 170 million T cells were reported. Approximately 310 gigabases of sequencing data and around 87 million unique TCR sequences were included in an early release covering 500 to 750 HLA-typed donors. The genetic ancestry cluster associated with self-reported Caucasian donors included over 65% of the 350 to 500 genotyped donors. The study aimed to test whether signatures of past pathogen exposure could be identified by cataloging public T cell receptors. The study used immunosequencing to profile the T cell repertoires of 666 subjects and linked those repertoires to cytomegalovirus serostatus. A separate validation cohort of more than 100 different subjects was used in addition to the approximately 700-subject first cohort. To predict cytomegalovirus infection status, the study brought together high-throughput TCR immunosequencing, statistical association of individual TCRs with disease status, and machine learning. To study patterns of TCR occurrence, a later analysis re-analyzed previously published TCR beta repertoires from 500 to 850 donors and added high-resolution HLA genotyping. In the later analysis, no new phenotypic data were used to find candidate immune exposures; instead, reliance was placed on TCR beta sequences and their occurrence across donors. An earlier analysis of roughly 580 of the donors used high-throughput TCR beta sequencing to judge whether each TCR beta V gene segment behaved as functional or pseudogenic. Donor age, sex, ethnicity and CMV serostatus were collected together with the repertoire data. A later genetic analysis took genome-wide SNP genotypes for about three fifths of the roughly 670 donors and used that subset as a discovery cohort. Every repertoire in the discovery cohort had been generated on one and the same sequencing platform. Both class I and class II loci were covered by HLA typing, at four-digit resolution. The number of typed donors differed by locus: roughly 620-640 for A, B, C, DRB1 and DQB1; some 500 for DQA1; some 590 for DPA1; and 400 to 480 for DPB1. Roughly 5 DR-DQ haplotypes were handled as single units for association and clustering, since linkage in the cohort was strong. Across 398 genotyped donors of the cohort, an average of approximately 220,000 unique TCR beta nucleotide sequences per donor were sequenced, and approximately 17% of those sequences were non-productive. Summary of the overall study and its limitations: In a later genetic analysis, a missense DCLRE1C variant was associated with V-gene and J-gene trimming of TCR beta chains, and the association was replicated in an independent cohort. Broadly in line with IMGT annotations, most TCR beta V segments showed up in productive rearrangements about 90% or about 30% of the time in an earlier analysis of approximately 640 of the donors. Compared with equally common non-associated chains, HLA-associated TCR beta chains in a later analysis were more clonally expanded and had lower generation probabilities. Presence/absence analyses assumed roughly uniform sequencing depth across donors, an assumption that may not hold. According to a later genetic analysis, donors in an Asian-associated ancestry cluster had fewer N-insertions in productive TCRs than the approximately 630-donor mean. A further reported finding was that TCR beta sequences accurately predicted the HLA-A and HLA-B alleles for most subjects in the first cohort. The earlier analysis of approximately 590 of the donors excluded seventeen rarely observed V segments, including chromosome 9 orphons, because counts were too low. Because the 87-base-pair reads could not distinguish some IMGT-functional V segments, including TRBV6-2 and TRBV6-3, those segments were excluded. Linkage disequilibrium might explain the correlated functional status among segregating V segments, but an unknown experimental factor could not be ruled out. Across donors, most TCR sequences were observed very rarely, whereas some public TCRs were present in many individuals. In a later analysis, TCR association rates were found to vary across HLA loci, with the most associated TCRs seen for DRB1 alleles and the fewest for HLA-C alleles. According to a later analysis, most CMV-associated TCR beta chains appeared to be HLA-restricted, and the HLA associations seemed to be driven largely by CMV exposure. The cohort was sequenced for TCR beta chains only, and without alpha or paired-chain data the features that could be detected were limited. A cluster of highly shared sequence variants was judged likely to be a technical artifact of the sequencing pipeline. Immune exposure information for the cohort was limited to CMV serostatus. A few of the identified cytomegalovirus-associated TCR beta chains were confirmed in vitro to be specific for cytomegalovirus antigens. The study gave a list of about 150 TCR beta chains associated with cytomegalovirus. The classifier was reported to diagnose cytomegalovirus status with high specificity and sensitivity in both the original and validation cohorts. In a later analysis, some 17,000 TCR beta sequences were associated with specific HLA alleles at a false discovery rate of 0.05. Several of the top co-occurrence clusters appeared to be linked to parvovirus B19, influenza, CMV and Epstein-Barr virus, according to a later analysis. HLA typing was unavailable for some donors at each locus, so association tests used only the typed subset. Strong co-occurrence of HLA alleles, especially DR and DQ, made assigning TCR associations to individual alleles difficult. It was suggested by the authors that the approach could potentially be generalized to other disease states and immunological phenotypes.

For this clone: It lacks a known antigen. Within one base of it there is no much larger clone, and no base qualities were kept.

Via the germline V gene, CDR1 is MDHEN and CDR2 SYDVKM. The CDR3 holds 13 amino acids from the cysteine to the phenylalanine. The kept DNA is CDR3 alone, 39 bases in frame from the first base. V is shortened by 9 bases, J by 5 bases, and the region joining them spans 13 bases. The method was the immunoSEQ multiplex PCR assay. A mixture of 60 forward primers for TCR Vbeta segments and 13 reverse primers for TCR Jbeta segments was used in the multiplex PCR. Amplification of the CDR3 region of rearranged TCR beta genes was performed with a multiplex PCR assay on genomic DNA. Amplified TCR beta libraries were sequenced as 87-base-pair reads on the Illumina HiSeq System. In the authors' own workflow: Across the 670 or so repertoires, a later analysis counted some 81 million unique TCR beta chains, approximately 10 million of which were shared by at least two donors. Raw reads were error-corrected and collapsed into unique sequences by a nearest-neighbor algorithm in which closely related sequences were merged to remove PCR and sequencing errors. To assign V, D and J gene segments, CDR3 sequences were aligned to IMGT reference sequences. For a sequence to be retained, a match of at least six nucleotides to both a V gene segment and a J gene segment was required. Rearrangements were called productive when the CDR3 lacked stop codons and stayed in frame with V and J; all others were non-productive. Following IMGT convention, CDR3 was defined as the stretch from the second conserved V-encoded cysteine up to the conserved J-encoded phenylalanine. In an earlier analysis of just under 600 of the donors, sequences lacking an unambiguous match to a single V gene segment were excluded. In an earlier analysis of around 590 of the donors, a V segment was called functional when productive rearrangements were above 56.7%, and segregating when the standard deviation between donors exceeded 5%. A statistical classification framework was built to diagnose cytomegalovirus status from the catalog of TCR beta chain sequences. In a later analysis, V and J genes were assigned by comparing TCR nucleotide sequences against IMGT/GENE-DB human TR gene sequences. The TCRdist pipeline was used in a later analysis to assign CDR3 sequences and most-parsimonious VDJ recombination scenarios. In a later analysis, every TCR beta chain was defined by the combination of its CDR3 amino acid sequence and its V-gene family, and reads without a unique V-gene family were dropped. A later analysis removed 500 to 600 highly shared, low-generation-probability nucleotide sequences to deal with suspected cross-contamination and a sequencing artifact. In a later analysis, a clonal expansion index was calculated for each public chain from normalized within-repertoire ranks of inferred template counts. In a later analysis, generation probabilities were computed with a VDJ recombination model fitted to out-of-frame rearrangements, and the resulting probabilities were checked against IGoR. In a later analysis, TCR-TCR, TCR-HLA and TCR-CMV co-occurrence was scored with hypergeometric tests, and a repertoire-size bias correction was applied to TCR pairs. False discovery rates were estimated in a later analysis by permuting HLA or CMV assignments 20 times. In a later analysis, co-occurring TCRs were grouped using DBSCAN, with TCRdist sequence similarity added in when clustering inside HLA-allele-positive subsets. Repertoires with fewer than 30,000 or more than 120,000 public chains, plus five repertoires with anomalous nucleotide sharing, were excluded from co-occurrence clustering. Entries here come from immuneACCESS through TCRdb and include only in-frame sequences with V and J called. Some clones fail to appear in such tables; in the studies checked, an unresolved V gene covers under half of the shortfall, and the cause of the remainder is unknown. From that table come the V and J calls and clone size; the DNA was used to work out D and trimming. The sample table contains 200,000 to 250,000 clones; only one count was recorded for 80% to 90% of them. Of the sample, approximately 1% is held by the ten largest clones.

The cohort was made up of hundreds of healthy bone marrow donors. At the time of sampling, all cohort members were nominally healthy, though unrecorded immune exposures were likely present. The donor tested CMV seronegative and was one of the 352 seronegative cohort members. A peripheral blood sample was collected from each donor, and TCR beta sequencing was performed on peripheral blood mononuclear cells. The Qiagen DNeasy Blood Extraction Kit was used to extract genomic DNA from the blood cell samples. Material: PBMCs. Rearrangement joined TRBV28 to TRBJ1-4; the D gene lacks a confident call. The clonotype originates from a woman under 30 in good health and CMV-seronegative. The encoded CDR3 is CASLGRVNEKLFF. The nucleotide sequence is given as TGTGCCAGTCTAGGGAGGGTGAATGAAAAACTGTTTTTT.